Following are 6 T cell receptor beta chains from one sample sequenced in a study of blood T cell repertoires in COVID-19. Here immunoSEQ multiplex PCR was the method, and the copy in TCRdb shows in-frame clones only, minus some. The table includes about 220,000 clones, about 79% detected once. Sequenced material: PBMCs or T cells enriched from blood (not recorded which). Receptors were obtained from a woman aged 60 to 75 who had recovered from COVID-19.

The gene calls are TRBV5-1 and TRBJ1-4; TRBD1 matches at 7 bases. Germline V lookup: CDR1 SGHRS, CDR2 YFSETQ. The junction had 11 bases not matched to a gene; V was cut back by 4 bases and J by 5 bases. The CDR3 spans 16 residues. CDR3 residues: CASSGEQGLKNEKLFF. CDR3 nucleotides: TGCGCCAGCAGCGGCGAACAGGGGTTAAAGAATGAAAAACTGTTTTTT. Looking up the rest from reference TRBV5-1 and TRBJ1-4 gives the full variable domain: KAGVTQTPRYLIKTRGQQVTLSCSPISGHRSVSWYQQTPGQGLQFLFEYFSETQRNKGNFPGRFSGRQFSNSRSEMNVSTLELGDSALYLCASSGEQGLKNEKLFFGSGTQLSVL.

The chain joins TRBV6-2 or TRBV6-3 to TRBJ2-7; D is possibly TRBD1 (5 bases). V lost 3 bases and J 1 base, leaving 16 bases between the germline ends. Germline CDR1 MNHEY, CDR2 SVGEGT. The CDR3 totals 16 residues. CDR3 loop: CASSYPLGAGSYEQYF. The CDR3 DNA reads TGTGCCAGCAGTTATCCCTTAGGGGCAGGGTCCTACGAGCAGTACTTC.

The chain combines TRBV19 with TRBJ2-1, with 15 bases identical to TRBD2. V shed 4 bases and J 7 bases; nucleotides not matched to a gene: 5. Germline CDR1 is LNHDA and CDR2 is SQIVND (reference sequence). The CDR3 loop spans 16 amino acids. The CDR3 protein is CASSTWTSGGGNEQFF. The CDR3 DNA reads as TGTGCCAGTAGTACCTGGACTAGCGGGGGGGGGAATGAGCAGTTCTTC.

Concerning this clone: The identical CDR3 is also encoded by other nucleotide sequences in the sample. V usage is TRBV12-3 or TRBV12-4 and J usage is TRBJ1-5; TRBD1 matches 10 bases. Trimming removed 8 bases from V and 6 bases from J; junction bases left unmatched: 4. The CDR3 is made up of 13 amino acids. This CDR3 reads CASRGQGGQPQHF. In nucleotides, the CDR3 is TGTGCCAGCCGCGGACAGGGGGGTCAGCCCCAGCATTTT.

The rearrangement links TRBV9 to TRBJ1-6; D is unresolved. The CDR3 has 15 residues. The germline gives CDR1 SGDLS, CDR2 YYNGEE. The germline V and J ends were trimmed by 3 bases and 4 bases, with 11 bases remaining between them. The CDR3 here is CASSGTDYYNSPLHF. CDR3 DNA sequence: TGTGCCAGCAGCGGGACGGACTATTATAATTCACCCCTCCACTTT.

This clone was seen a single time. The V gene is TRBV12-3 or TRBV12-4, the J gene TRBJ1-2; D not resolved. CDR3 length equals 13 residues. V gave up 3 bases and J gave up 8 bases, with 13 bases separating them. CDR3 DNA: TGTGCCAGCAGTTTCGGGAATTTAGGGGGCTACACCTTC. It yields the protein CASSFGNLGGYTF.